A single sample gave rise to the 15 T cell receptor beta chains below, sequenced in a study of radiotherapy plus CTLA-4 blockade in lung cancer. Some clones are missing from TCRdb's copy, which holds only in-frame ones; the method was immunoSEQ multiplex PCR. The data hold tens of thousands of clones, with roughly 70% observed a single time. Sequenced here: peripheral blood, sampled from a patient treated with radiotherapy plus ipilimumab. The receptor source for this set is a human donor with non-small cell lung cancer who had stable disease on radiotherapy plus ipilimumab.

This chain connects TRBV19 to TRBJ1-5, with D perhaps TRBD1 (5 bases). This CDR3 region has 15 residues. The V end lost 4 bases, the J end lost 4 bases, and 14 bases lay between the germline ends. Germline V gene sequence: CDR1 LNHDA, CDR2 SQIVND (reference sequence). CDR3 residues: CASSTGMRQNQPQHF. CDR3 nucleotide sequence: TGTGCCAGTAGTACAGGGATGAGGCAGAATCAGCCCCAGCATTTT. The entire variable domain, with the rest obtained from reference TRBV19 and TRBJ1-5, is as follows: DGGITQSPKYLFRKEGQNVTLSCEQNLNHDAMYWYRQDPGQGLRLIYYSQIVNDFQKGDIAEGYSVSREKKESFPLTVTSAQKNPTAFYLCASSTGMRQNQPQHFGDGTRLSIL.

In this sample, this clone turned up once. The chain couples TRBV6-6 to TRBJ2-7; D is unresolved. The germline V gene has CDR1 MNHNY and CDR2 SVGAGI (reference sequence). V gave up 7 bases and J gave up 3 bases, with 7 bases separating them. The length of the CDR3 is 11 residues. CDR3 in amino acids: CASMNHYEQYF. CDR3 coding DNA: TGTGCCAGCATGAACCACTACGAGCAGTACTTC.

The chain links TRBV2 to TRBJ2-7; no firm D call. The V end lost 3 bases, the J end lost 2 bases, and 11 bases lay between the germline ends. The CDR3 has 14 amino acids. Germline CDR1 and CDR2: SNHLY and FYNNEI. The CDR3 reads CASSDSVFPYEQYF. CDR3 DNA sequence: TGTGCCAGCAGTGACTCGGTCTTCCCCTACGAGCAGTACTTC.

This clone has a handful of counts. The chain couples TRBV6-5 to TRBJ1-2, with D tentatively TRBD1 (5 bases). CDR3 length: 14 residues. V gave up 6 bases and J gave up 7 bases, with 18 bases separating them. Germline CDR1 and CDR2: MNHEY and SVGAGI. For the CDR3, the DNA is TGTGCCAGCAGCTTAAGTGGGGGGAGCAGTGGCTACACCTTC. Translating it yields CASSLSGGSSGYTF.

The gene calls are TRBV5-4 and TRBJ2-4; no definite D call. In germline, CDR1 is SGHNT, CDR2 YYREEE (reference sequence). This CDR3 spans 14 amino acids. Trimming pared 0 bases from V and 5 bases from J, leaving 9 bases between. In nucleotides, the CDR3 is TGTGCCAGCAGCTTGGTGGCGAACCAAAACATTCAGTACTTC. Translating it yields CASSLVANQNIQYF. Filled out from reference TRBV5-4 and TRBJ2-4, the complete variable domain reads ETGVTQSPTHLIKTRGQQVTLRCSSQSGHNTVSWYQQALGQGPQFIFQYYREEENGRGNFPPRFSGLQFPNYSSELNVNALELDDSALYLCASSLVANQNIQYFGAGTRLSVL.

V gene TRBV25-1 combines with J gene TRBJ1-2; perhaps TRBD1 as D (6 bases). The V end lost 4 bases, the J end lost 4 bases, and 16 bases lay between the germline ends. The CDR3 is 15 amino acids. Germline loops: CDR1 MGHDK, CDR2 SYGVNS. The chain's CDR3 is CASSAGGGDFYGYTF. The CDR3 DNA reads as TGTGCCAGCAGTGCTGGCGGGGGCGATTTCTATGGCTACACCTTC.

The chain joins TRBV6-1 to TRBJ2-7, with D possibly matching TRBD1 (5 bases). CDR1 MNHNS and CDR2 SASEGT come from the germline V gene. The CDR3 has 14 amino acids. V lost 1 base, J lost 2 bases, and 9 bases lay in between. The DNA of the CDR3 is TGTGCCAGCAGTGAAGAGTCAGGGACCTACGAGCAGTACTTC. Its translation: CASSEESGTYEQYF.

The chain's CDR3 is CASSLARGEKLFF. CDR3 nucleotide sequence: TGCGCCAGCAGCTTGGCACGGGGGGAAAAACTGTTTTTT. The genes are TRBV5-1 and TRBJ1-4, with D possibly TRBD1 on 5 matching bases. Germline CDR1 is SGHRS and CDR2 is YFSETQ. The ends were cut back, 0 bases at V and 8 bases at J, with 8 bases in the middle. This CDR3 spans 13 amino acids.

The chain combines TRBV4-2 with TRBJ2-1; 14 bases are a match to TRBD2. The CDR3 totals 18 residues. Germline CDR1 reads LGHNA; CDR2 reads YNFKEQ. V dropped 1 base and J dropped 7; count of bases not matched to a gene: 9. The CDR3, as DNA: TGTGCCAGCAGCCAAGCCCAGTCCGGGACTAGCGGGAGAAATGAGCAGTTCTTC. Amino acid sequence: CASSQAQSGTSGRNEQFF.

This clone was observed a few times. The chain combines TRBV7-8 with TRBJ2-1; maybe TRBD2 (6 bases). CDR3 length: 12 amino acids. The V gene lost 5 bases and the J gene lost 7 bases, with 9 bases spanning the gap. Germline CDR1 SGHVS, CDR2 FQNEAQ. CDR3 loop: CASSSSGNEQFF. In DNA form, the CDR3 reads TGTGCCAGCAGCAGTAGCGGTAATGAGCAGTTCTTC.

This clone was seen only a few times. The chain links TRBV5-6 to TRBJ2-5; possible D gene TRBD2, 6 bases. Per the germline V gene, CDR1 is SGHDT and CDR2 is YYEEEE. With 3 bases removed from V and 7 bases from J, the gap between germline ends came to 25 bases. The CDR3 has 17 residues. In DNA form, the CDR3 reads TGTGCCAGCAGCTCCCCCCCCCTAGCGCCCTGGGGATTGACCCAGTACTTC. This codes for CASSSPPLAPWGLTQYF.

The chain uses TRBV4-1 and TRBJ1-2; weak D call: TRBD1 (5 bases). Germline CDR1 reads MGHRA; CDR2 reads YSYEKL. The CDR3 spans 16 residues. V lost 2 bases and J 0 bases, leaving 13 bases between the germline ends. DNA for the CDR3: TGCGCCAGCAGCCAACCCCGGGACGGAACTAACTATGGCTACACCTTC. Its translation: CASSQPRDGTNYGYTF.

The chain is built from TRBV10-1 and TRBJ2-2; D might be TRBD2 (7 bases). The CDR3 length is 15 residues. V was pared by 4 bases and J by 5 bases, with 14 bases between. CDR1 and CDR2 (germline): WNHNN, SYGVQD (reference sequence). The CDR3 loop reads CASSARGARTGELFF. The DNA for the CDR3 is TGCGCCAGCAGTGCCCGGGGGGCCCGAACCGGGGAGCTGTTTTTT.

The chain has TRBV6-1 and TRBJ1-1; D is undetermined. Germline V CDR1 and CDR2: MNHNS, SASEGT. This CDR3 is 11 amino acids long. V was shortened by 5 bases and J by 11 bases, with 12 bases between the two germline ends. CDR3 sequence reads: CASSSPVGAFF. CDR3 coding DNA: TGTGCCAGCAGTTCTCCCGTAGGGGCTTTCTTT.

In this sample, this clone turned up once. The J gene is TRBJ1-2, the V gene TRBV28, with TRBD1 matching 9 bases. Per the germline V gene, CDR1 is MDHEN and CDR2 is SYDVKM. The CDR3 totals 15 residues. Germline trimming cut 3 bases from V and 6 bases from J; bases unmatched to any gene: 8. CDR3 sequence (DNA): TGTGCCAGCAGTTTTTTGGGACAGGGTGTTAATGGCTACACCTTC. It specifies CASSFLGQGVNGYTF.